The clone carrying this TCR beta chain was seen repeatedly, ten times or more. The antigen is undetermined. The CDR3 is cut off 3 residues early in the read; its end comes from the germline J gene. This sample was included in a study of T cell clonality in common variable immunodeficiency. Findings of the study overall: Common variable immunodeficiency TCR beta sequences reportedly had fewer deletions and N-nucleotide insertions.

V lost 6 bases and J lost 4; bases outside the gene matches: 14. Looked up from germline, CDR1 is DFQATT and CDR2 is SNEGSKA (reference sequence). CDR3 length equals 16 residues. Measured with immunoSEQ multiplex PCR; TCRdb has only the in-frame clones, and not every one. The specimen gives 50,000 to 60,000 clones without singletons; the ten biggest hold under 2%. V is TRBV20-1 and J is TRBJ1-2, with TRBD1 matching 10 bases. Sequencing input: peripheral blood mononuclear cells. This sequence was found in a person aged 18 to 75 in good health. CDR3 bases read: TGCAGTGCCCTACCTAGGACAGGGGGTATGGGCTATGGC. Protein: CSALPRTGGMGYG. The entire CDR3 protein reads CSALPRTGGMGYGYTF.